This TCR beta chain was retrieved from a study of cytomegalovirus exposure and HLA in healthy donors (TCRdb year 2017). As for the study more broadly: An earlier analysis of approximately 600 of the donors reported 276 Gb of sequence data and some 120 million unique TCR beta sequences from about 179 million T cells. HLA typing included class I and class II loci at four-digit resolution. The later analysis used no new phenotypic data to find candidate immune exposures, relying instead on TCR beta sequences and their occurrence across donors. A later genetic analysis took genome-wide SNP genotypes for 398 of the 666 donors and used that subset as a discovery cohort. Along with the 666-subject first cohort, a separate validation cohort of roughly 110 different subjects was used. The study aimed to test whether cataloging public T cell receptors could reveal signatures of past pathogen exposure. In an earlier analysis of 500 to 650 of the donors, high-throughput TCR beta sequencing was used to judge whether each TCR beta V gene segment behaved as functional or pseudogenic. To predict cytomegalovirus infection status, the study brought together high-throughput TCR immunosequencing, statistical association of individual TCRs with disease status, and machine learning. Five DR-DQ haplotypes were handled as single units for association and clustering because linkage in the cohort was strong. Of the roughly 400 genotyped donors, 75% to 85% were placed in the genetic ancestry cluster associated with self-reported Caucasian donors. Among about 400 genotyped donors of the cohort, an average of around 240,000 unique TCR beta nucleotide sequences was sequenced per donor, of which about 18% were non-productive. Every repertoire in the discovery cohort had been generated on one and the same sequencing platform. Typing coverage varied by locus: roughly 620-640 donors for A, B, C, DRB1 and DQB1; more than 500 for DQA1; approximately 570 for DPA1; around 450 for DPB1. Donor age, sex, ethnicity and CMV serostatus were collected together with the repertoire data. Using immunosequencing, the study profiled T cell repertoires from around 670 subjects and related those repertoires to cytomegalovirus serostatus. About 280 gigabases of sequencing data and around 88 million unique TCR sequences made up an early release that covered approximately 700 HLA-typed donors. A later analysis re-analyzed previously published TCR beta repertoires from 600 to 850 donors and added high-resolution HLA genotyping to study TCR occurrence patterns.

Results and caveats for the whole study, not just this receptor: Some IMGT-functional V segments, including TRBV6-2 and TRBV6-3, could not be distinguished by the 87-base-pair reads and were therefore excluded. Because HLA typing was missing for some donors at each locus, association tests included only the typed subset. Because counts were too low, 15 or so rarely observed V segments, including chromosome 9 orphons, were excluded from the earlier analysis of around 640 of the donors. Linkage disequilibrium might explain the correlated functional status among segregating V segments, but an unknown experimental factor could not be ruled out. A further reported finding was that TCR beta sequences accurately predicted the HLA-A and HLA-B alleles for most subjects in the first cohort. Only TCR beta chains were sequenced in this cohort, and the absence of alpha or paired-chain data limited detectable features. A later genetic analysis reported fewer N-insertions in productive TCRs among donors in an Asian-associated ancestry cluster than the roughly 700-donor mean. Broadly in line with IMGT annotations, most TCR beta V segments showed up in productive rearrangements about 87% or about 30% of the time in an earlier analysis of some 590 of the donors. Sequencing depth was assumed to be roughly uniform across donors in the presence/absence analyses, though that assumption may not hold. A later analysis found that most CMV-associated TCR beta chains appeared HLA-restricted, with HLA associations seemingly driven largely by CMV exposure. Most TCR sequences were seen in very few donors, while some public TCRs were found in many individuals. The sequencing pipeline was judged likely to have produced a cluster of highly shared sequence variants as a technical artifact. Three of the identified cytomegalovirus-associated TCR beta chains were confirmed in vitro to be specific for cytomegalovirus antigens. It was suggested by the authors that the approach could potentially be generalized to other disease states and immunological phenotypes. The classifier was reported to diagnose cytomegalovirus status with high specificity and sensitivity in both the original cohort and the validation cohort. According to a later analysis, TCR association rates differed among HLA loci, with DRB1 alleles showing the most associated TCRs and HLA-C alleles showing the fewest. A later analysis found that HLA-associated TCR beta chains were more clonally expanded and had lower generation probabilities than equally common non-associated chains. In a later analysis, several top co-occurrence clusters were reported to appear linked to parvovirus B19, influenza, CMV and Epstein-Barr virus. A later genetic analysis associated a missense DCLRE1C variant with V-gene and J-gene trimming of TCR beta chains, and an independent cohort replicated the association. Specific HLA alleles were associated with 15,000 to 20,000 TCR beta sequences at a false discovery rate of 0.05 in a later analysis. The only immune exposure information available for the cohort was CMV serostatus. In the study, some 180 TCR beta chains were listed as associated with cytomegalovirus. Assigning TCR associations to individual alleles was difficult when HLA alleles, especially DR and DQ, strongly co-occurred.

According to the germline V gene (reference sequence), CDR1 reads MNHEY and CDR2 reads SMNVEV. From its cysteine to its phenylalanine, the CDR3 spans 15 amino acids. Only CDR3 DNA remains: 45 bases, in frame from the first base. The junction carries 15 bases between V and J, which are trimmed by 5 bases and 5 bases respectively. Notes on this clone: This receptor's antigen is unknown. The sample holds no much larger clone one base away, and base qualities are not on file.

Libraries were prepared through the immunoSEQ multiplex PCR assay. For the multiplex PCR, a mixture combining 60 forward primers for TCR Vbeta segments and 13 reverse primers for TCR Jbeta segments was used. The CDR3 region of rearranged TCR beta genes was amplified from genomic DNA with a multiplex PCR assay. The Illumina HiSeq System was used to sequence the amplified TCR beta libraries as 87-base-pair reads. The published analysis was carried out like this. Across the 500 to 700 repertoires, a later analysis counted some 81 million unique TCR beta chains, approximately 12 million of which were shared by at least two donors. Raw reads were error-corrected and collapsed into unique sequences with a nearest-neighbor algorithm that merged closely related sequences to remove PCR and sequencing errors. Alignment of CDR3 sequences to IMGT reference sequences was used to assign V, D and J gene segments. For a sequence to be retained, a match of at least six nucleotides to both a V gene segment and a J gene segment was required. A rearrangement was called productive if the CDR3 had no stop codons and remained in frame with V and J, and every other rearrangement was called non-productive. CDR3 was defined according to IMGT convention as the region running from the second conserved V-encoded cysteine to the conserved J-encoded phenylalanine. The earlier analysis of roughly 590 of the donors excluded sequences that lacked an unambiguous match to a single V gene segment. In an earlier analysis of 587 of the donors, V segments were called functional above 56.7% productive rearrangements and were called segregating when the between-donor standard deviation exceeded 5%. To diagnose cytomegalovirus status from the catalog of TCR beta chain sequences, a statistical classification framework was built. V and J gene assignment, in a later analysis, came from comparing TCR nucleotide sequences with IMGT/GENE-DB human TR gene sequences. Using the TCRdist pipeline, a later analysis assigned CDR3 sequences along with most-parsimonious VDJ recombination scenarios. In a later analysis, every TCR beta chain was defined by the combination of its CDR3 amino acid sequence and its V-gene family, and reads without a unique V-gene family were dropped. In a later analysis, 500 to 700 highly shared, low-generation-probability nucleotide sequences were removed to address suspected cross-contamination and a sequencing artifact. In a later analysis, a clonal expansion index for each public chain was calculated from normalized within-repertoire ranks of inferred template counts. Generation probabilities in a later analysis came from a VDJ recombination model fitted to out-of-frame rearrangements, and those results were checked against IGoR. In a later analysis, hypergeometric tests were used to score TCR-TCR, TCR-HLA and TCR-CMV co-occurrence, with a repertoire-size bias correction applied to TCR pairs. In a later analysis, false discovery rates were estimated by permuting HLA or CMV assignments 20 times. In a later analysis, co-occurring TCRs were grouped using DBSCAN, with TCRdist sequence similarity added in when clustering inside HLA-allele-positive subsets. Repertoires with fewer than 30,000 or more than 120,000 public chains, plus five repertoires with anomalous nucleotide sharing, were excluded from co-occurrence clustering. This immuneACCESS table, as held by TCRdb, lists in-frame sequences with V and J called but not all clones. Of the missing ones, under half trace to an unresolved V gene in checked studies; the others have no known cause. V and J calls and clone size are those listed in that table; D and trimming were worked out from the DNA. The sample has around 140,000 clones on record, almost 85% of them singletons. Around 1.5% of the sample belongs to the ten largest clones.

The cohort consisted of some 730 healthy bone marrow donors. Cohort members were all nominally healthy when sampled, although unrecorded immune exposures were likely present. The donor was CMV seropositive and was included in the group of almost 300 seropositive cohort members. Every donor gave a peripheral blood sample, and the peripheral blood mononuclear cells from that sample were used for TCR beta sequencing. Genomic DNA extraction from the blood cell samples was performed with the Qiagen DNeasy Blood Extraction Kit. The V gene is TRBV27 and the J gene is TRBJ2-2; the D gene is possibly TRBD1, with 7 bases matching. This TCR came from a man aged 30-40 years in good health and CMV-seropositive. The sequenced sample was PBMCs. The CDR3 region reads CASSHQAGGTGELFF. The DNA is TGTGCCAGCAGTCATCAGGCAGGGGGGACCGGGGAGCTGTTTTTT.